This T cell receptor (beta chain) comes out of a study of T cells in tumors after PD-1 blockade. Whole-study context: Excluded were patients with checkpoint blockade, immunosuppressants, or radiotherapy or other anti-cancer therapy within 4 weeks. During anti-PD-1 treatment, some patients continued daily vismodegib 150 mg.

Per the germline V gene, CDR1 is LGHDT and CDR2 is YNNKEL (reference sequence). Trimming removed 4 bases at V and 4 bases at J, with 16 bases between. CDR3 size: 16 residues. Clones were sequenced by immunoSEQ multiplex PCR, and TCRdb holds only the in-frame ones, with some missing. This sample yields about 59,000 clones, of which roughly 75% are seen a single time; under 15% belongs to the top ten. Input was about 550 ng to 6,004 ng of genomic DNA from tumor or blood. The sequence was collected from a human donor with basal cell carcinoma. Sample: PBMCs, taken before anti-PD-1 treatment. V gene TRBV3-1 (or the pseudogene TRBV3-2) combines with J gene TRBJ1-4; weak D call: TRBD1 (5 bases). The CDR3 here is CASSPYSGHNNEKLFF. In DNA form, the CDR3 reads TGTGCCAGCAGCCCCTATTCTGGACACAATAATGAAAAACTGTTTTTT.